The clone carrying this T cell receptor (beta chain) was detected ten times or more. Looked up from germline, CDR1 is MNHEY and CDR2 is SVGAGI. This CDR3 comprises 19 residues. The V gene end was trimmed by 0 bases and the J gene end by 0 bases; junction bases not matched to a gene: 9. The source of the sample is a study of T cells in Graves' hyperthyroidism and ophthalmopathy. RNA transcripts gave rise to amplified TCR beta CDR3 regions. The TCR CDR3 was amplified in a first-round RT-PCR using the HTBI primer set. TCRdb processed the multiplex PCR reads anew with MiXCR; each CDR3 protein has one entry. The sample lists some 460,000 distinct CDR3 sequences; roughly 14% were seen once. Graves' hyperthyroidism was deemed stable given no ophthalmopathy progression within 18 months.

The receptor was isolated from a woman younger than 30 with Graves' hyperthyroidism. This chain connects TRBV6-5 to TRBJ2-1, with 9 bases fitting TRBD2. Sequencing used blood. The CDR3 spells CASSYSYRLAVSSYNEQFF. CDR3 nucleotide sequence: TGTGCCAGCAGTTACTCGTATCGACTAGCGGTAAGCTCCTACAATGAGCAGTTCTTC.